This entry lists 31 T cell receptor beta chains sequenced from one sample in a study of T cell responses to AZD1222 COVID-19 vaccine. The assay was immunoSEQ multiplex PCR, and TCRdb's table has in-frame clones only and misses some. The profile covers about 180,000 clones, with about nine tenths appearing a single time and roughly 2% taken by the ten largest. This material consisted of peripheral blood, taken 28 days after the second AZD1222 dose. The receptors were gathered from an adult who received the AZD1222 COVID-19 vaccine.

The chain couples TRBV11-3 to TRBJ2-1; 9 bases fit TRBD2. This CDR3 is built from 16 residues. Germline lookup yields CDR1 SGHNT and CDR2 YENEEA. J was trimmed by 5 bases and V by 2 bases; bases with no gene match: 7. The CDR3 protein is CASSLSWRGGDNEQFF. The CDR3 nucleotides are TGTGCCAGCAGCTTATCATGGCGGGGGGGCGACAATGAGCAGTTCTTC. Full variable domain (missing parts from reference TRBV11-3 and TRBJ2-1): EAGVVQSPRYKIIEKKQPVAFWCNPISGHNTLYWYLQNLGQGPELLIRYENEEAVDDSQLPKDRFSAERLKGVDSTLKIQPAELGDSAVYLCASSLSWRGGDNEQFFGPGTRLTVL.

The J gene is TRBJ1-6, the V gene TRBV7-9; 8 bases fit TRBD1. The length of the CDR3 is 14 residues. V shed 5 bases and J 9 bases; nucleotides not matched to a gene: 6. The V gene's germline CDR1 is SEHNR and CDR2 FQNEAQ (reference sequence). This CDR3 reads CASSPTGASSPLHF. The CDR3 bases are TGTGCCAGCAGCCCGACAGGGGCGAGTTCACCCCTCCACTTT.

This clone was recorded only once. The chain employs TRBV14 and TRBJ1-5; D not certain. CDR3 length: 17 residues. Trimming took 9 bases from V and 0 from J, leaving 21 bases between them. The V gene's germline CDR1 is SGHDN and CDR2 FVKESK. For the CDR3, the DNA is TGTGCCAGGTCCCAGTTCAGACAAAACTATAGCAATCAGCCCCAGCATTTT. Translated: CARSQFRQNYSNQPQHF.

The chain recombines TRBV7-3 with TRBJ2-5, with 8 bases lining up with TRBD2. Per the germline V gene, CDR1 is SGHTA and CDR2 is FQGTGA. Trimming cost V 2 bases and J 1 base; bases outside gene matches: 0. CDR3 length: 14 residues. The CDR3 sequence: CASSLAGGQETQYF. The CDR3 DNA reads as TGTGCCAGCAGCTTAGCGGGGGGCCAAGAGACCCAGTACTTC.

The chain uses TRBV5-1 and TRBJ1-2; 7 nucleotides line up with TRBD1. Unmatched junction bases numbered 10, after V lost 0 bases and J lost 8 bases. CDR1 SGHRS and CDR2 YFSETQ come from the germline V gene. The CDR3 has 15 amino acids. CDR3 in amino acids: CASSLGRQGREGYTF. The CDR3 coding sequence is TGCGCCAGCAGCTTGGGACGACAGGGAAGGGAAGGCTACACCTTC.

The chain has TRBV18 and TRBJ1-4, with TRBD1 identical over 9 bases. The V gene end was trimmed by 0 bases and the J gene end by 7 bases; junction bases not matched to a gene: 3. Per germline, CDR1 KGHSH and CDR2 LQKENI. This CDR3 has 15 amino acids. CDR3 region: CASSPPADRGEKLFF. The CDR3 DNA reads TGTGCCAGCTCACCACCTGCGGACAGGGGTGAAAAACTGTTTTTT.

The chain is built from TRBV19 and TRBJ2-7; possible D gene TRBD1, 6 bases. V was clipped by 1 base and J by 0 bases, with 7 bases between them. CDR3 size: 14 residues. Per germline, CDR1 LNHDA and CDR2 SQIVND (reference sequence). DNA of the CDR3: TGTGCCAGTAGTATAGCGGGACACTCCTACGAGCAGTACTTC. This translates into CASSIAGHSYEQYF.

The chain joins TRBV19 to TRBJ2-7; D might be TRBD1 or TRBD2, each matching 6 bases. CDR3 length: 13 amino acids. V gave up 10 bases and J gave up 3 bases, with 16 bases separating them. Germline V gene lookup returns CDR1 LNHDA and CDR2 SQIVND (reference sequence). DNA for the CDR3: TGTGCCACCCGTAGGGGGGCAGGCTACGAGCAGTACTTC. It yields the protein CATRRGAGYEQYF.

The J gene is TRBJ1-1, the V gene TRBV4-1; D remains unclear. Germline lookup yields CDR1 MGHRA and CDR2 YSYEKL. CDR3 length equals 17 residues. V lost 0 bases to trimming and J lost 0 bases, with 14 bases between them. The CDR3 loop is CASSQDLRKVMNTEAFF. The CDR3 nucleotides are TGCGCCAGCAGCCAAGACCTGAGGAAGGTGATGAACACTGAAGCTTTCTTT.

The rearrangement uses TRBV19 and TRBJ1-1; TRBD1 aligns across 11 bases. Germline values: CDR1 LNHDA, CDR2 SQIVND (reference sequence). The CDR3 has 15 amino acids. V was clipped by 9 bases and J by 0 bases; unmatched bases: 6. The CDR3, as DNA: TGTGCCAGCTCCTGGACAGGGGGCTTGAACACTGAAGCTTTCTTT. Amino acids: CASSWTGGLNTEAFF.

The chain carries TRBV9 and TRBJ2-1, with 8 bases identical to TRBD1. The CDR3 has 16 residues. After removal of 0 bases from V and 4 bases from J, the junction contained 6 bases not matched to a gene. Per germline, CDR1 SGDLS and CDR2 YYNGEE. CDR3 amino acids: CASSVATTGAYNEQFF. The CDR3 coding sequence is TGTGCCAGCAGCGTAGCTACGACAGGGGCTTACAATGAGCAGTTCTTC.

This rearrangement joins TRBV7-2 to TRBJ1-5; D remains unclear. The CDR3 is 15 residues long. Per germline, CDR1 SGHTA and CDR2 FQGNSA. The V end was cut by 0 bases, the J end by 3 bases, with 9 bases between. The CDR3 protein is CASSLAPGLNQPQHF. The CDR3 region has the DNA TGTGCCAGCAGCTTAGCTCCAGGTCTCAATCAGCCCCAGCATTTT. Looking up the rest from reference TRBV7-2 and TRBJ1-5 gives the full variable domain: GAGVSQSPSNKVTEKGKDVELRCDPISGHTALYWYRQSLGQGLEFLIYFQGNSAPDKSGLPSDRFSAERTGGSVSTLTIQRTQQEDSAVYLCASSLAPGLNQPQHFGDGTRLSIL.

The chain recombines TRBV6-6 with TRBJ2-7, with D tentatively TRBD2 (5 bases). This CDR3 contains 12 residues. Germline loops: CDR1 MNHNY, CDR2 SVGAGI (reference sequence). Trimming stripped 5 bases from V and 3 bases from J, with 8 bases between. As DNA, the CDR3 is TGTGCCAGCAGTGCAACTAGCTACGAGCAGTACTTC. Protein product: CASSATSYEQYF.

J is TRBJ2-2 and V is TRBV5-4; no clear D gene. Germline CDR1 reads SGHNT; CDR2 reads YYREEE (reference sequence). The CDR3 is 14 amino acids. Trimming cost V 1 base and J 1 base, with 5 bases left between them. The CDR3 coding sequence is TGTGCCAGCAGCTTGAGCCAGAACACCGGGGAGCTGTTTTTT. The encoded protein is CASSLSQNTGELFF.

This clone came up once. V usage is TRBV3-1 (or the pseudogene TRBV3-2) and J usage is TRBJ1-1; D may be TRBD1 (6 bases). Germline loops: CDR1 LGHDT, CDR2 YNNKEL (reference sequence). Trimming took 4 bases from V and 6 from J, leaving 18 bases between them. The CDR3 runs to 15 residues. The CDR3 DNA reads TGTGCCAGCAGCCCACGGGGGACAACAGGCGCTGAAGCTTTCTTT. It codes for CASSPRGTTGAEAFF.

This clone was counted a single time. This chain links TRBV7-3 with TRBJ2-3; 10 bases are shared with TRBD2. V lost 4 bases to trimming and J lost 0 bases; unmatched junction nucleotides: 10. Per germline, CDR1 SGHTA and CDR2 FQGTGA. This CDR3 spans 18 amino acids. CDR3 bases: TGTGCCAGCAGCTCCCGGACTAGCGGATCACCTAGCACAGATACGCAGTATTTT. Residues: CASSSRTSGSPSTDTQYF. Complete variable domain (other parts from reference TRBV7-3 and TRBJ2-3): GAGVSQTPSNKVTEKGKYVELRCDPISGHTALYWYRQSLGQGPEFLIYFQGTGAADDSGLPNDRFFAVRPEGSVSTLKIQRTERGDSAVYLCASSSRTSGSPSTDTQYFGPGTRLTVL.

This clone was counted a single time. The CDR3 region has the DNA TGTGCCAGCAGTCCCAGGGGGAGCGGCGGCTACACCTTC. Its protein product is CASSPRGSGGYTF. The chain employs TRBV27 and TRBJ1-2; 7 nucleotides align to TRBD1. CDR3 length equals 13 residues. Trimming at V came to 5 bases and at J to 8 bases, leaving 8 bases not matched to a gene. Germline V gives CDR1 MNHEY, CDR2 SMNVEV (reference sequence).

In its sample, this clone was seen a few times. The rearrangement links TRBV3-1 (or the pseudogene TRBV3-2) to TRBJ2-1, with 10 nucleotides matching TRBD1. The CDR3 totals 15 residues. After removal of 1 base from V and 9 bases from J, the junction contained 6 bases not matched to a gene. The germline CDR1 and CDR2 sequences are LGHDT and YNNKEL (reference sequence). The CDR3: CASSQGTGGVGEQFF. For the CDR3, the DNA is TGTGCCAGCAGCCAAGGGACAGGGGGGGTAGGTGAGCAGTTCTTC.

The chain uses TRBV7-9 and TRBJ2-6, with D possibly matching TRBD1 (6 bases). The CDR3 sequence is 16 residues long. Per germline, CDR1 SEHNR and CDR2 FQNEAQ (reference sequence). Trimming left V 6 bases short and J 2 bases short, with 14 bases between. The CDR3 sequence is CASRGSGVPGANVLTF. For the CDR3, the DNA is TGTGCCAGCAGGGGATCAGGGGTACCTGGGGCCAACGTCCTGACTTTC.

V usage is TRBV18 and J usage is TRBJ2-1; D perhaps matches TRBD2 (6 bases). V lost 0 bases to trimming and J lost 9 bases, with 9 bases between them. Germline-derived CDR1 and CDR2 are KGHSH and LQKENI. The CDR3 covers 13 residues. DNA of the CDR3: TGTGCCAGCTCACCACCGGGGAGGAGTGAGCAGTTCTTC. As protein: CASSPPGRSEQFF.

CDR3 sequence reads: CASSFPPQGDYGYTF. CDR3 sequence (DNA): TGTGCCAGCAGTTTCCCACCACAGGGGGACTATGGCTACACCTTC. The chain has TRBV28 and TRBJ1-2; 8 positions match TRBD1. Germline loops: CDR1 MDHEN, CDR2 SYDVKM. V trimming: 3 bases; J trimming: 3 bases; junction bases outside the gene matches: 6. The CDR3 covers 15 residues.

The genes are TRBV7-9 and TRBJ2-7, with D hard to call. V gave up 0 bases and J gave up 3 bases, with 6 bases separating them. Germline V lookup: CDR1 SEHNR, CDR2 FQNEAQ (reference sequence). The CDR3 totals 13 residues. CDR3 sequence: CASSLALNYEQYF. The CDR3 DNA sequence: TGTGCCAGCAGCTTAGCCTTAAACTACGAGCAGTACTTC.

This clone was seen a single time. V and J are TRBV6-5 and TRBJ1-5, with D perhaps matching TRBD1 (6 bases). V lost 10 bases and J 4 bases, leaving 17 bases between the germline ends. The CDR3 covers 14 residues. Germline CDR1 reads MNHEY; CDR2 reads SVGAGI. The CDR3 sequence: CATGTDSPNQPQHF. The DNA for the CDR3 is TGTGCCACGGGGACGGACAGCCCGAATCAGCCCCAGCATTTT.

The rearrangement joins TRBV2 to TRBJ2-7; TRBD1 is a possible D gene (6 bases). The V gene's germline CDR1 is SNHLY and CDR2 FYNNEI. The CDR3 spans 17 residues. V lost 1 base, J lost 0 bases, and 16 bases lay in between. The CDR3 loop reads CASSEVNLRGASYEQYF. The CDR3 nucleotides read TGTGCCAGCAGTGAAGTAAACCTCAGGGGCGCCTCCTACGAGCAGTACTTC.

This rearrangement joins TRBV27 to TRBJ1-2, with TRBD1 identical over 7 bases. Looked up from germline, CDR1 is MNHEY and CDR2 is SMNVEV (reference sequence). The J segment lost 4 bases and the V segment lost 10 bases, leaving 15 bases of the junction unmatched. The CDR3 has 15 residues. The CDR3 loop is CATWTGPPTGYGYTF. CDR3 nucleotide sequence: TGTGCCACCTGGACAGGTCCACCTACCGGCTATGGCTACACCTTC.

V is TRBV11-2 and J is TRBJ1-6, with TRBD1 identical over 7 bases. CDR3 size: 13 residues. The germline CDR1 and CDR2 sequences are SGHAT and FQNNGV. V shed 3 bases, J shed 8 bases, and the junction held 1 base outside the gene matches. The CDR3 coding sequence is TGTGCCAGCAGCTTTACAGGGGATTCACCCCTCCACTTT. Translation gives CASSFTGDSPLHF.

This chain uses TRBV7-2 with TRBJ2-3; D is undetermined. The CDR3 length is 12 residues. The germline CDR1 and CDR2 sequences are SGHTA and FQGNSA. V gave up 5 bases and J gave up 5 bases, with 8 bases separating them. The CDR3 bases are TGTGCCAGCAGCCCGTCCCAAGATACGCAGTATTTT. This encodes CASSPSQDTQYF.

This chain uses TRBV30 with TRBJ2-7; D may be TRBD1 (5 bases). Trimming removed 5 bases from V and 6 bases from J, with 11 bases in between. CDR3 length: 11 residues. The germline CDR1 and CDR2 sequences are GTSNPN and SVGIG (reference sequence). CDR3 loop: CAWDRGGEQYF. In nucleotides, the CDR3 is TGTGCCTGGGATAGGGGCGGCGAGCAGTACTTC.

This rearrangement joins TRBV6-6 to TRBJ2-7; 8 positions match TRBD2. The CDR3 totals 15 residues. In germline, CDR1 is MNHNY, CDR2 SVGAGI (reference sequence). The V gene end was trimmed by 2 bases and the J gene end by 4 bases; junction bases not matched to a gene: 7. This CDR3 is CASSYLPGGPYEQYF. The CDR3 DNA follows: TGTGCCAGCAGTTACCTGCCGGGAGGGCCTTACGAGCAGTACTTC.

V gene TRBV18 combines with J gene TRBJ2-5; 7 bases line up with TRBD1. V lost 6 bases to trimming and J lost 2 bases; unmatched junction nucleotides: 9. The CDR3 contains 15 residues. From germline, CDR1 is KGHSH and CDR2 LQKENI. CDR3 nucleotides: TGTGCCAGCTCTCAAACCGGGACAGAGCAAGAGACCCAGTACTTC. Its protein is CASSQTGTEQETQYF. The full variable domain, with the rest looked up from reference TRBV18 and TRBJ2-5, is NAGVMQNPRHLVRRRGQEARLRCSPMKGHSHVYWYRQLPEEGLKFMVYLQKENIIDESGMPKERFSAEFPKEGPSILRIQQVVRGDSAAYFCASSQTGTEQETQYFGPGTRLLVL.

V usage is TRBV29-1 and J usage is TRBJ2-1, with D unresolved. Germline V gene lookup returns CDR1 SQVTM and CDR2 ANQGSEA. The germline V and J ends were trimmed by 8 bases and 9 bases, with 17 bases remaining between them. This CDR3 has 12 residues. For the CDR3, the DNA is TGCAGCCTCGGCGTCCGTCCGGGTGAGCAGTTCTTC. Its translation: CSLGVRPGEQFF.